Sequencing of this T cell receptor beta chain was carried out in a study of blood T cell repertoires in COVID-19. Study background: Acute and convalescent COVID-19 specimens originated in the United States, Italy and Spain. T cells, B-cell-depleted T cells, or PBMCs supplied cDNA or gDNA.

Methods used by the authors: The authors estimated nucleated cell counts from reference gene primer amplification. Sequencing was performed with immunoSEQ multiplex PCR; in TCRdb, only in-frame clones are kept and a portion is missing. Clone size and the V and J calls come from that table; the DNA yielded D and trimming. Of roughly 180,000 clones in the sample, 82% were seen once. This CDR3 contains 14 residues. Trimming pared 5 bases from V and 7 bases from J, leaving 14 bases between. From germline, CDR1 is SNHLY and CDR2 FYNNEI. Two consecutive negative NP/OP PCR tests, clearance, or resolved symptoms defined Cohort 3 recovery.

V gene TRBV2 combines with J gene TRBJ1-4; D is unresolved. This TCR was sampled from a man between 60 and 75 years old who had recovered from COVID-19. The sample consisted of PBMCs or T cells enriched from blood (not recorded which). The CDR3 DNA reads TGTGCCAGCAGTTCCACAGAAGGGAGTGAAAAACTGTTTTTT. This sequence encodes CASSSTEGSEKLFF.